One sample yielded the 19 T cell receptor beta chains listed below, sequenced in a study of regulatory T cells in long-lasting Graves disease. Time point described: newly diagnosed GD, antithyroid drugs for less than 3 months. Extracted RNA from PBMCs served as the source of the TCR library. CDR3 regions were amplified by Arm-PCR using iRepertoire HTBI primers to build TCR beta libraries. Each CDR3 protein gets one entry after TCRdb re-called the multiplex PCR reads with MiXCR. The sample comprises about 500,000 distinct CDR3 sequences, approximately 12% of which are singletons, and 8% to 10% rests with the top ten. The same sample was also studied in work on T cells in Graves' hyperthyroidism and ophthalmopathy.

Sequenced material: peripheral blood mononuclear cells (PBMCs), taken at new diagnosis, from a patient treated with antithyroid drugs. These receptors originate from a woman aged 25-40 years with Graves disease.

Only a few counts were recorded for this clonotype. The rearrangement joins TRBV19 to TRBJ1-1; a weak D match, TRBD1 (5 bases). V lost 3 bases, J lost 4 bases, and 9 bases lay in between. From germline, CDR1 is LNHDA and CDR2 SQIVND (reference sequence). This CDR3 has 13 amino acids. CDR3 residues: CASSIFDSTEAFF. As DNA, the CDR3 is TGTGCCAGTAGTATTTTTGACAGCACTGAAGCTTTCTTT.

This clonotype was counted between two and nine times. V is TRBV6-2 or TRBV6-3 and J is TRBJ2-1, with D uncertain. V shed 4 bases and J shed 8 bases, with 9 bases lying between them. CDR3 length equals 12 residues. The germline V gene encodes CDR1 MNHEY and CDR2 SVGEGT. DNA for the CDR3: TGTGCCAGCAGTTCCAATTCCCATGAGCAGTTCTTC. Its translation is CASSSNSHEQFF.

This clonotype was counted a few times. The genes are TRBV6-2 or TRBV6-3 and TRBJ1-1; D is uncertain. The CDR3 loop spans 14 amino acids. Germline CDR1 is MNHEY and CDR2 is SVGEGT. Trimming took 5 bases from V and 1 from J, leaving 11 bases between them. The CDR3 reads CASSDLNWNTEAFF. Written as DNA, the CDR3 is TGTGCCAGCAGTGATCTCAACTGGAACACTGAAGCTTTCTTT.

This clonotype was seen many times. V gene TRBV7-8 combines with J gene TRBJ2-1; the match to TRBD2 covers 10 bases. This CDR3 is built from 16 residues. V gave up 0 bases and J gave up 7 bases; unmatched junction bases: 6. Germline CDR1 is SGHVS and CDR2 is FQNEAQ. The CDR3 loop reads CASSLASAGGQNEQFF. The CDR3 nucleotides are TGTGCCAGCAGCTTAGCGTCAGCGGGAGGGCAAAATGAGCAGTTCTTC.

This clonotype occurred once. This probably arose from a read error, given a far larger clone one base away. The chain is built from TRBV12-3 or TRBV12-4 and TRBJ2-7, with 12 bases fitting TRBD2. This CDR3 spans 20 amino acids. The CDR3, as DNA: TGTGCCAGCAGCTACGGAAGACTAGCGGGAGATTATCTTAGGGCTTACGAGCAGCACTTC. Translating it yields CASSYGRLAGDYLRAYEQHF.

This clonotype was seen at least ten times. V and J are TRBV12-3 or TRBV12-4 and TRBJ2-5; 11 positions agree with TRBD2. Germline trimming cut 7 bases from V and 5 bases from J; bases unmatched to any gene: 9. The CDR3 runs to 15 residues. The CDR3: CASTLRLAGFETQYF. The CDR3 region has the DNA TGTGCCAGCACGCTCCGACTAGCGGGATTTGAGACCCAGTACTTC.

On this clonotype: A read error is likely here: a far larger clone is one base away. The J gene is TRBJ2-1, the V gene TRBV28; 13 bases map to TRBD2. TRBJ2-3 matches the DNA end more closely, so the J call is doubtful. Germline CDR1 and CDR2: MDHEN and SYDVKM. This CDR3 spans 19 amino acids. CDR3 nucleotides: TGTGCCAGCAGGGAGAGGACTAGCGGGAGCCCACTACCCACAGATACGCAGTATTTT. Residues: CASRERTSGSPLPTDTQYF.

Comments on this clonotype: A far larger clone differs by one base, so this is likely a read error. V gene TRBV7-9 combines with J gene TRBJ2-5, with D possibly TRBD1 on 5 matching bases. Germline values: CDR1 SEHNR, CDR2 FQNEAQ (reference sequence). The CDR3 totals 15 residues. The CDR3 reads CANSPPQDAQETQYF. CDR3 coding DNA: TGTGCCAACAGCCCCCCACAGGACGCCCAAGAGACCCAGTACTTC.

The chain joins TRBV6-1 to TRBJ2-3; 7 positions match TRBD1. The CDR3 has 15 residues. Trimming removed 8 bases from V and 1 base from J; junction bases left unmatched: 9. Germline CDR1 is MNHNS and CDR2 is SASEGT. In DNA form, the CDR3 reads TGTGCCAGCTCCAAAGGGGGCTCAGGCACAGATACGCAGTATTTT. This translates into CASSKGGSGTDTQYF.

There are many counts of this clonotype. V gene TRBV25-1 combines with J gene TRBJ1-5, with TRBD1 matching over 7 bases. CDR1 MGHDK and CDR2 SYGVNS come from the germline V gene. After removal of 8 bases from V and 2 bases from J, the junction contained 12 bases not matched to a gene. The CDR3 runs 16 residues. CDR3 protein: CASHPETGTCNQPQHF. As DNA, the CDR3 is TGTGCCAGCCATCCCGAGACAGGGACGTGCAATCAGCCCCAGCATTTT.

The chain links TRBV28 to TRBJ1-5, with D perhaps TRBD1 (5 bases). CDR1 and CDR2 from the germline V gene are MDHEN and SYDVKM. The CDR3 extends over 17 amino acids. V lost 5 bases to trimming and J lost 3 bases, with 20 bases between them. This CDR3 reads CASSPPGPRRDNQPQHF. The DNA for the CDR3 is TGTGCCAGCAGTCCCCCTGGGCCACGCAGGGACAATCAGCCCCAGCATTTT.

This clonotype was counted many times. J is TRBJ2-1 and V is TRBV30, with a weak D call TRBD2 (6 bases). Trimming took 5 bases from V and 1 from J, leaving 9 bases between them. Germline CDR1 and CDR2: GTSNPN and SVGIG (reference sequence). The CDR3 has 13 amino acids. CDR3 in DNA: TGTGCCTGGTCTGGGGGGTCCTACAATGAGCAGTTCTTC. It encodes CAWSGGSYNEQFF.

This clonotype showed up just once. V gene TRBV18 combines with J gene TRBJ2-2; 12 nucleotides align to TRBD2. After removal of 5 bases from V and 3 bases from J, the junction contained 10 bases not matched to a gene. From germline, CDR1 is KGHSH and CDR2 LQKENI. The CDR3 contains 18 residues. This CDR3 is CASSWRLAGVSDTGELFF. The CDR3 region has the DNA TGTGCCAGCTCATGGAGACTAGCGGGAGTTTCGGACACCGGGGAGCTGTTTTTT. Drawing the rest from reference TRBV18 and TRBJ2-2, the complete variable domain is NAGVMQNPRHLVRRRGQEARLRCSPMKGHSHVYWYRQLPEEGLKFMVYLQKENIIDESGMPKERFSAEFPKEGPSILRIQQVVRGDSAAYFCASSWRLAGVSDTGELFFGEGSRLTVL.

Worth noting for this clonotype: One base away lies a much larger clone, so this may be a sequencing read error. J is TRBJ2-1 and V is TRBV4-3, with 12 bases lining up with TRBD2. Germline CDR1 reads LGHNA; CDR2 reads YSLEER. This CDR3 contains 16 residues. CDR3 residues: CANSQSTSGSAYEQFF. CDR3 nucleotides: TGCGCCAACAGCCAATCGACTAGCGGGAGTGCGTATGAGCAGTTCTTC.

This clonotype was found many times. This chain links TRBV11-1 with TRBJ2-7; D uncertain. This CDR3 comprises 13 residues. The germline V gene encodes CDR1 SGHAT and CDR2 FQDESV (reference sequence). V dropped 5 bases and J dropped 3 bases, with 11 bases sitting between them. In DNA, the CDR3 is TGTGCCAGCAGCCCCCGGTGGGGCTACGAGCAGTACTTC. It translates to CASSPRWGYEQYF.

Many counts were recorded for this clonotype. The chain employs TRBV6-9 and TRBJ2-7, with D possibly TRBD1 on 6 matching bases. CDR3 length: 16 residues. Germline lookup yields CDR1 MNHGY and CDR2 SVAAGI. V was trimmed by 3 bases and J by 3 bases, leaving 18 bases between them. The CDR3 loop is CASSYSSGRGGYEQYF. Here the CDR3 DNA reads TGTGCCAGCAGTTACTCTTCCGGCAGGGGCGGCTACGAGCAGTACTTC.

This clonotype was seen a handful of times. Sequence at one end of the junction differs from germline and may be a read error. The chain recombines TRBV9 with TRBJ1-1; TRBD1 might be the D (5 bases). The CDR3 has 15 amino acids. Germline CDR1 reads SGDLS; CDR2 reads YYNGEE. The CDR3 here is CAGSLIGAGWTEAFF. The CDR3 nucleotides read TGTGCCGGCAGCCTCATTGGGGCAGGTTGGACTGAAGCTTTCTTT.

The chain joins TRBV5-4 to TRBJ2-3, with a weak D call TRBD2 (7 bases). Trimming stripped 3 bases from V and 5 bases from J, with 13 bases between. The length of the CDR3 is 14 residues. CDR1 SGHNT and CDR2 YYREEE come from the germline V gene (reference sequence). The CDR3 sequence: CASSSAGAGDTQYF. The CDR3 region has the DNA TGTGCCAGCAGCTCCGCGGGGGCTGGAGATACGCAGTATTTT.

The gene calls are TRBV4-3 and TRBJ1-2; D is uncertain. This CDR3 is 15 amino acids long. Germline V lookup: CDR1 LGHNA, CDR2 YSLEER. With 0 bases removed from V and 4 bases from J, the gap between germline ends came to 12 bases. CDR3 amino acids: CASSQEDTEIYGYTF. CDR3 DNA: TGCGCCAGCAGCCAAGAAGACACGGAAATCTATGGCTACACCTTC.